This TCR beta chain was identified in a study of blood T cells in healthy people across ages. Combining a sample-barcoded 5' primer with a J-beta primer mix, a second PCR ran for roughly 6 to 11 cycles. Through a template-switch adaptor with 12 random nucleotides, each cDNA molecule received a tag. From the 5' RACE reads, TCRdb called clonotypes with MiXCR, one entry per CDR3 protein. The data hold 750,000 or so distinct CDR3 sequences, with around 25% observed a single time. A few counts support this clonotype. The germline V gene has CDR1 WNHNN and CDR2 SYGVQD (reference sequence). Trimming removed 5 bases at V and 4 bases at J, with 18 bases between. This CDR3 has 15 amino acids. This same sample was also part of a study on T cells of mothers and their children. As reported in that work: A few mothers and their six children, all healthy Caucasians, donated.

The clonotype originates from a boy aged 5-17 years in good health. The V call is TRBV10-1, the J call TRBJ2-7; possibly TRBD2 for D (6 bases). Sequences were obtained from blood. This chain's CDR3 is CASSPTGLGAYEQYF. The CDR3 coding sequence is TGCGCCAGCAGTCCGACGGGACTTGGTGCGTACGAGCAGTACTTC.